The source of this TCR beta chain is a study of blood T cell repertoires in COVID-19. The overall study: Samples taken during acute and convalescent COVID-19 were collected in the United States, Italy and Spain. T cells, B-cell-depleted T cells, or PBMCs supplied cDNA or gDNA.

Points on this clone: The same CDR3 also results from other DNA sequences found in this sample.

This CDR3 is built from 15 residues. CDR1 is MNHEY and CDR2 is SVGAGI in the germline V gene. V trimming: 5 bases; J trimming: 0 bases; junction bases outside the gene matches: 2. Recruited during active infection, patients (from Seattle) were subsequently followed longitudinally. Authors' analysis steps: Using reference gene primer amplification, nucleated cell counts were estimated. The assay was immunoSEQ multiplex PCR, and TCRdb's table has in-frame clones only and misses some. That table supplies the V and J calls and clone size; D and trimming were determined from the DNA. This sample has about 210,000 clones, with approximately 85% found just once.

The sequence was obtained from a man in his forties or fifties with COVID-19, enrolled during active disease. The V and J genes are TRBV6-5 and TRBJ2-7, with 12 positions matching TRBD1. Sequenced material: peripheral blood. Here the CDR3 DNA reads TGTGCCAGCAGTCGGGACAGGGGGCCCTCCTACGAGCAGTACTTC. Translating gives CASSRDRGPSYEQYF.